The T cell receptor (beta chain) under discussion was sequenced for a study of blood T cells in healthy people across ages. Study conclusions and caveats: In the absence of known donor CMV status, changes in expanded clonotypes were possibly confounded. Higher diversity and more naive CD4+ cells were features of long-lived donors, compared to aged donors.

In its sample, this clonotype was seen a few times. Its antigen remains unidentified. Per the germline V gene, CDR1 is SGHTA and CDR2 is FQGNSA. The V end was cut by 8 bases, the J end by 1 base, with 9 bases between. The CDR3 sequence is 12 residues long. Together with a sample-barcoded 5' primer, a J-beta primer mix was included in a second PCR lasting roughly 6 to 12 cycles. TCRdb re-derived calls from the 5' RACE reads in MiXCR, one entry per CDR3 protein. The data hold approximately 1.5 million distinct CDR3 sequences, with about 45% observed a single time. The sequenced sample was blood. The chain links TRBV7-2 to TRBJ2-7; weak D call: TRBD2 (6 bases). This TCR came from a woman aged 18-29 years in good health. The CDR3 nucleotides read TGTGCCAGCCGGGGGTGGTCCTACGAGCAGTACTTC. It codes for CASRGWSYEQYF. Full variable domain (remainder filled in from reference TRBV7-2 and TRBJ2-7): GAGVSQSPSNKVTEKGKDVELRCDPISGHTALYWYRQSLGQGLEFLIYFQGNSAPDKSGLPSDRFSAERTGGSVSTLTIQRTQQEDSAVYLCASRGWSYEQYFGPGTRLTVT.